The T cell receptor beta chain under discussion was sequenced for a study of cytomegalovirus exposure and HLA in healthy donors listed by TCRdb under 2017. A note on the overall study: According to an earlier analysis of 587 of the donors, roughly 180 million T cells yielded roughly 110 million unique TCR beta sequences and 276 Gb of sequence data. An early release that covered roughly 600 HLA-typed donors contained approximately 300 gigabases of sequencing data and approximately 85 million unique TCR sequences. Among the roughly 400 genotyped donors, around 81% belonged to the genetic ancestry cluster associated with self-reported Caucasian donors. The study aimed to test whether cataloging public T cell receptors could reveal signatures of past pathogen exposure. Using immunosequencing, the study profiled T cell repertoires from 550 to 750 subjects and related those repertoires to cytomegalovirus serostatus. Besides the first cohort of about 730 subjects, a separate validation cohort made up of about 120 different subjects was used. To predict cytomegalovirus infection status, the study brought together high-throughput TCR immunosequencing, statistical association of individual TCRs with disease status, and machine learning. A later analysis re-examined previously published TCR beta repertoires from around 670 donors and added high-resolution HLA genotyping to investigate patterns of TCR occurrence. Rather than using new phenotypic data, the later analysis identified candidate immune exposures from TCR beta sequences and from how often those sequences occurred across donors. An earlier analysis of several hundred of the donors applied high-throughput TCR beta sequencing to assess whether each TCR beta V gene segment acted as functional or pseudogenic. Donor age, sex, ethnicity and CMV serostatus were collected together with the repertoire data. A later genetic analysis used genome-wide SNP genotypes for about 65% of the roughly 700 donors, treating that subset as a discovery cohort. Every discovery cohort repertoire had been produced on one sequencing platform. Both class I and class II loci were covered by HLA typing, at four-digit resolution. The number of typed donors differed by locus: about 620-630 for A, B, C, DRB1 and DQB1; approximately 520 for DQA1; around 580 for DPA1; and about 470 for DPB1. Four to six DR-DQ haplotypes were handled as single units for association and clustering, since linkage in the cohort was strong. Among roughly 370 genotyped donors of the cohort, an average of around 240,000 unique TCR beta nucleotide sequences were sequenced per donor, roughly 18% of them non-productive. Results and caveats for the whole study, not just this receptor: Most TCR sequences were seen in very few donors, while some public TCRs were found in many individuals. In a later analysis, TCR association rates were found to vary across HLA loci, with the most associated TCRs seen for DRB1 alleles and the fewest for HLA-C alleles. It was suggested by the authors that the approach could potentially be generalized to other disease states and immunological phenotypes. Compared with the 666-donor mean, donors in an Asian-associated ancestry cluster had fewer N-insertions in productive TCRs, according to a later genetic analysis. The classifier was reported to diagnose cytomegalovirus status with high specificity and sensitivity in both the original and validation cohorts. When HLA alleles, especially DR and DQ, strongly co-occurred, TCR associations were difficult to assign to individual alleles. Three of the identified cytomegalovirus-associated TCR beta chains were confirmed in vitro to be specific for cytomegalovirus antigens. The sequencing pipeline was judged likely to have produced a cluster of highly shared sequence variants as a technical artifact. The earlier analysis of 450 to 700 of the donors excluded roughly 17 rarely observed V segments, including chromosome 9 orphons, because counts were too low. In a later analysis, more than 15,000 TCR beta sequences were associated with specific HLA alleles at a false discovery rate of 0.05. A further reported finding was that TCR beta sequences accurately predicted the HLA-A and HLA-B alleles for most subjects in the first cohort. HLA typing was unavailable for some donors at each locus, so association tests used only the typed subset. Because the 87-base-pair reads could not distinguish some IMGT-functional V segments, including TRBV6-2 and TRBV6-3, those segments were excluded. For the cohort, immune exposure information was limited to CMV serostatus. In a later analysis, several top co-occurrence clusters were reported to appear linked to parvovirus B19, influenza, CMV and Epstein-Barr virus. Presence/absence analyses assumed roughly uniform sequencing depth across donors, an assumption that may not hold. In the study, some 180 TCR beta chains were listed as associated with cytomegalovirus. V-gene and J-gene trimming of TCR beta chains was associated with a missense DCLRE1C variant in a later genetic analysis, and the association was replicated in an independent cohort. Compared with equally common non-associated chains, HLA-associated TCR beta chains in a later analysis were more clonally expanded and had lower generation probabilities. The cohort was sequenced for TCR beta chains only, and without alpha or paired-chain data the features that could be detected were limited. An earlier analysis of some 560 of the donors showed that most TCR beta V segments appeared in productive rearrangements either about 87% or about 30% of the time, which broadly matched IMGT annotations. Most CMV-associated TCR beta chains appeared to be HLA-restricted in a later analysis, and the HLA associations seemed to be driven largely by CMV exposure. Correlated functional status among segregating V segments might be attributable to linkage disequilibrium, but an unknown experimental factor could not be ruled out.

The cohort was made up of about 670 healthy bone marrow donors. At the time of sampling, all cohort members were nominally healthy, though unrecorded immune exposures were likely present. The donor tested CMV seronegative and was one of the 352 seronegative cohort members. A peripheral blood sample was provided by each donor, and peripheral blood mononuclear cells were used for TCR beta sequencing. The Qiagen DNeasy Blood Extraction Kit was used to extract genomic DNA from the blood cell samples. Germline trimming: 0 bases from V, 0 bases from J; junction bases outside gene matches: 3. The CDR3 goes from the cysteine to the phenylalanine over 16 residues. This entry keeps only the CDR3 DNA: 48 bases, framed from base 1. Via the germline V gene (reference sequence), CDR1 is SGHNT and CDR2 YYREEE. Points on this clone: Its target antigen remains unknown. No quality values exist for individual bases; no much larger clone is one base distant.

To prepare the library, the immunoSEQ multiplex PCR assay was applied. For the multiplex PCR, a mixture combining 60 forward primers for TCR Vbeta segments and 13 reverse primers for TCR Jbeta segments was used. Amplification of the CDR3 region of rearranged TCR beta genes was performed with a multiplex PCR assay on genomic DNA. On the Illumina HiSeq System, the amplified TCR beta libraries were sequenced as 87-base-pair reads. The authors' pipeline ran thus. A later analysis tallied roughly 78 million unique TCR beta chains across the 700 or so repertoires, and about 10 million of those chains were shared by two or more donors. To remove PCR and sequencing errors, raw reads were error-corrected and collapsed into unique sequences using a nearest-neighbor algorithm that merged closely related sequences. V, D and J gene segments were assigned by aligning CDR3 sequences to IMGT reference sequences. For a sequence to be retained, at least a six-nucleotide match to both a V gene segment and a J gene segment was required. A rearrangement was called productive if the CDR3 had no stop codons and remained in frame with V and J, and every other rearrangement was called non-productive. CDR3 was defined according to IMGT convention as the region running from the second conserved V-encoded cysteine to the conserved J-encoded phenylalanine. The earlier analysis of some 540 of the donors excluded any sequence lacking an unambiguous match to a single V gene segment. An earlier analysis of a few hundred of the donors called V segments functional above 56.7% productive rearrangements and segregating when the between-donor standard deviation exceeded 5%. A statistical classification framework was built for diagnosing cytomegalovirus status from the catalog of TCR beta chain sequences. A later analysis assigned V and J genes by comparing TCR nucleotide sequences with IMGT/GENE-DB human TR gene sequences. The TCRdist pipeline was used in a later analysis to assign CDR3 sequences and most-parsimonious VDJ recombination scenarios. A later analysis defined each TCR beta chain by its CDR3 amino acid sequence plus V-gene family, and excluded reads lacking a unique V-gene family. In a later analysis, around 600 highly shared, low-generation-probability nucleotide sequences were removed to address suspected cross-contamination and a sequencing artifact. For each public chain, a later analysis derived a clonal expansion index from normalized ranks of inferred template counts within each repertoire. In a later analysis, generation probabilities were computed using a VDJ recombination model fitted to out-of-frame rearrangements, and the results were checked against IGoR. A later analysis scored TCR-TCR, TCR-HLA and TCR-CMV co-occurrence with hypergeometric tests, applying a repertoire-size bias correction to TCR pairs. In a later analysis, false discovery rates were estimated by permuting HLA or CMV assignments 20 times. In a later analysis, co-occurring TCRs were grouped with DBSCAN, and TCRdist sequence similarity was added when clustering was performed within HLA-allele-positive subsets. For co-occurrence clustering, repertoires with fewer than 30,000 or more than 120,000 public chains were excluded, along with roughly 5 repertoires with anomalous nucleotide sharing. Drawn from immuneACCESS, this table holds only the in-frame rearrangements with V and J called that TCRdb kept. Clones are partly lost; checked studies trace under half to an unresolved V gene and leave the rest unexplained. The D gene and trimming were derived from the DNA, and the V and J assignments and clone size from that table. For this sample there are some 150,000 clones; roughly four fifths appear just once. The top ten hold 1.6% of the sample.

The chain is assembled from TRBV5-4 and TRBJ2-4; TRBD1 fits 7 bases in the junction. This clonotype was sampled from a female donor in good health and CMV-seronegative. Sequenced sample: PBMCs. The CDR3 has the sequence CASSLGQGLAKNIQYF. At the DNA level, the sequence is TGTGCCAGCAGCTTGGGACAGGGCCTAGCCAAAAACATTCAGTACTTC.